The subject of this entry is one T cell receptor (beta chain). The sample belongs to a study of blood T cell repertoires in COVID-19. Study-wide background: The United States, Italy and Spain were the sources of the acute and convalescent COVID-19 samples. PBMCs, B-cell-depleted T cells, or T cells were the source of the cDNA or gDNA that made up the material.

How the authors handled the data: For nucleated cells, counts were estimated from reference gene primer amplification. Produced via immunoSEQ multiplex PCR; TCRdb's table is partial and in-frame only. Clonal size and the V and J genes are those of that table, whereas D and trimming came from the DNA. The repertoire has under 150,000 clones, around 86% of them found once; the top ten carry about 9.9%. CDR3 length: 15 residues. Germline V gene sequence: CDR1 LNHDA, CDR2 SQIVND (reference sequence). V gave up 0 bases and J gave up 7 bases, with 13 bases separating them. This TCR derives from a middle-aged man with active or convalescent COVID-19. Specimen: peripheral blood. This rearrangement joins TRBV19 to TRBJ2-1; TRBD2 is a possible D gene (5 bases). CDR3 bases: TGTGCCAGTAGTATAGAACCGGGGTTTAAGAATGAGCAGTTCTTC. Encoded protein: CASSIEPGFKNEQFF. Looking up the rest from reference TRBV19 and TRBJ2-1 gives the full variable domain: DGGITQSPKYLFRKEGQNVTLSCEQNLNHDAMYWYRQDPGQGLRLIYYSQIVNDFQKGDIAEGYSVSREKKESFPLTVTSAQKNPTAFYLCASSIEPGFKNEQFFGPGTRLTVL.